The 10 T cell receptor beta chains below come from one sample, sequenced in a study of T-cell memory formation after mild COVID-19 (dated by TCRdb to the early 2020s). Receptor libraries were prepared by 5' RACE. Data came from an Illumina NovaSeq 6000. Using fastp trimming at Q25 and MiXCR clonotype assembly, TCRdb reanalyzed the public sequencing data and kept in-frame beta chains. A single entry per CDR3 protein holds the most common genes and DNA from its merged rows. The sample includes over 130,000 distinct CDR3 sequences, with 14% observed a single time. The ten largest make up around 27% of the sample. What was sequenced was PBMCs or a T cell subset sorted from them (not recorded which). All receptors come from an adult woman who had mild COVID-19 (a few samples of this study predate the infection). The sample titles of this study are shuffled in the database, so cell type and time point are left out; the donor was told from shared clones.

The J gene is TRBJ2-1, the V gene TRBV6-6; possibly TRBD2 for D (6 bases). Germline loops: CDR1 MNHNY, CDR2 SVGAGI (reference sequence). Trimming cost V 8 bases and J 7 bases, with 18 bases left between them. The CDR3 has 14 amino acids. The CDR3 DNA is TGTGCCAGCTTTTACCCCGGGAGAGAGAATGAGCAGTTCTTC. Its translation is CASFYPGRENEQFF.

The chain combines TRBV11-2 with TRBJ2-7; no clear D. CDR3 length equals 15 residues. Germline V CDR1 and CDR2: SGHAT, FQNNGV. Trimming took off 1 base at V and 4 bases at J, with 14 bases between the two ends. The DNA for the CDR3 is TGTGCCAGCAGCTTAGCTTATTCGGACGGGTACGAGCAGTACTTC. It translates to CASSLAYSDGYEQYF.

The V call is TRBV5-6, the J call TRBJ2-3; D is possibly TRBD2 (5 bases). CDR1 is SGHDT and CDR2 is YYEEEE in the germline V gene. V was cut by 0 bases and J by 0 bases, with 11 bases left in between. This CDR3 spans 16 amino acids. In nucleotides, the CDR3 is TGTGCCAGCAGCTTGGGGTTCGGGGTTAGCACAGATACGCAGTATTTT. Its protein is CASSLGFGVSTDTQYF.

V gene TRBV5-1 combines with J gene TRBJ1-1, with D hard to call. From germline, CDR1 is SGHRS and CDR2 YFSETQ. The V end was cut by 0 bases, the J end by 0 bases, with 9 bases between. The CDR3 is 15 residues long. The CDR3 protein is CASSLAVGMNTEAFF. Written as DNA, the CDR3 is TGCGCCAGCAGCTTGGCCGTAGGCATGAACACTGAAGCTTTCTTT.

This clonotype has only a few counts. The rearrangement joins TRBV9 to TRBJ2-6, with 7 bases fitting TRBD1. V lost 0 bases and J lost 0; bases outside the gene matches: 6. Germline V lookup: CDR1 SGDLS, CDR2 YYNGEE. CDR3 length: 18 amino acids. The CDR3 protein is CASSVGTGADSGANVLTF. CDR3 in DNA: TGTGCCAGCAGCGTAGGTACAGGGGCCGACTCTGGGGCCAACGTCCTGACTTTC. The whole variable domain, remainder taken from reference TRBV9 and TRBJ2-6, is DSGVTQTPKHLITATGQRVTLRCSPRSGDLSVYWYQQSLDQGLQFLIQYYNGEERAKGNILERFSAQQFPDLHSELNLSSLELGDSALYFCASSVGTGADSGANVLTFGAGSRLTVL.

The rearrangement joins TRBV6-2 or TRBV6-3 to TRBJ2-3; D may match TRBD1 or TRBD2 (7 bases each). The germline V gene has CDR1 MNHEY and CDR2 SVGEGT. V was cut by 6 bases and J by 3 bases, with 19 bases left in between. The CDR3 totals 16 residues. This CDR3 is CASSKTSVQGTDTQYF. CDR3 DNA sequence: TGTGCCAGCAGCAAAACTAGCGTACAGGGGACAGATACGCAGTATTTT.

The rearrangement links TRBV3-1 to TRBJ1-2; no firm D call. This CDR3 comprises 14 residues. V lost 3 bases to trimming and J lost 4 bases, with 12 bases between them. Germline loops: CDR1 LGHDT, CDR2 YNNKEL (reference sequence). CDR3 loop: CASSHRSTIYGYTF. Here the CDR3 DNA reads TGTGCCAGCAGCCACCGCAGCACTATCTATGGCTACACCTTC.

This clonotype has more than one count but fewer than ten. The chain couples TRBV7-8 to TRBJ2-7; 8 bases are shared with TRBD1. In germline, CDR1 is SGHVS, CDR2 FQNEAQ. J was trimmed by 1 base and V by 4 bases; bases with no gene match: 15. This CDR3 has 18 residues. The CDR3 nucleotides are TGTGCCAGCAGCTCCCCACCTCGGACAGGGAGTTTTTCCTACGAGCAGTACTTC. Translated, it gives CASSSPPRTGSFSYEQYF.

This clonotype was detected only a few times. The rearrangement links TRBV7-9 to TRBJ2-3, with 10 bases identical to TRBD2. The CDR3 length is 15 residues. The J segment lost 4 bases and the V segment lost 3 bases, leaving 4 bases of the junction unmatched. Germline CDR1 is SEHNR and CDR2 is FQNEAQ (reference sequence). The chain's CDR3 is CASSFLAGESDTQYF. In DNA, the CDR3 is TGTGCCAGCAGCTTCCTAGCGGGAGAATCAGATACGCAGTATTTT. Full variable domain (outside the CDR3, taken from reference TRBV7-9 and TRBJ2-3): DTGVSQNPRHKITKRGQNVTFRCDPISEHNRLYWYRQTLGQGPEFLTYFQNEAQLEKSRLLSDRFSAERPKGSFSTLEIQRTEQGDSAMYLCASSFLAGESDTQYFGPGTRLTVL.

This clonotype was detected a few times. The chain combines TRBV20-1 with TRBJ1-2; 8 bases agree with TRBD1. Germline V gene sequence: CDR1 DFQATT, CDR2 SNEGSKA (reference sequence). V lost 6 bases, J lost 4 bases, and 16 bases stayed unmatched. This CDR3 contains 16 residues. DNA for the CDR3: TGCAGTGCCGATTACGGGACAGGATCAATTTTCTATGGCTACACCTTC. Translating it yields CSADYGTGSIFYGYTF.